Below, one T cell receptor beta chain is given with its context. The antigen remains unidentified. RNA transcripts were the template for amplifying TCR beta CDR3 regions. Initially, a first-round RT-PCR of the TCR CDR3 employed the HTBI primer set. TCRdb recomputed calls from the multiplex PCR reads with MiXCR, one row per CDR3 protein. The sample includes 400,000 to 500,000 distinct CDR3 sequences, approximately 15% of them seen just once. Exclusion criteria comprised uncontrolled infection, other autoimmune disease, pregnancy or lactation. Each 10 ml fresh peripheral blood draw supplied the PBMCs. This entry is derived from a study of T cells in Graves' hyperthyroidism and ophthalmopathy. Study-level points and caveats: Median prediction lead before ophthalmopathy onset was 5.5 to 7 months with the model.

The clonotype comes from a woman aged 18-29 years with Graves' hyperthyroidism. Sequencing was performed on blood.

The CDR3 bases are TGCAGTGCCAAGAACCCTGACAGCGCGAACACCGGGGAGCTGTTTTTT. This sequence encodes CSAKNPDSANTGELFF. The genes are TRBV20-1 and TRBJ2-2; tentative D call: TRBD1 (5 bases). CDR1 is DFQATT, CDR2 SNEGSKA, per germline (reference sequence). The CDR3 sequence is 16 residues long. Trimming left V 6 bases short and J 0 bases short, with 17 bases between.